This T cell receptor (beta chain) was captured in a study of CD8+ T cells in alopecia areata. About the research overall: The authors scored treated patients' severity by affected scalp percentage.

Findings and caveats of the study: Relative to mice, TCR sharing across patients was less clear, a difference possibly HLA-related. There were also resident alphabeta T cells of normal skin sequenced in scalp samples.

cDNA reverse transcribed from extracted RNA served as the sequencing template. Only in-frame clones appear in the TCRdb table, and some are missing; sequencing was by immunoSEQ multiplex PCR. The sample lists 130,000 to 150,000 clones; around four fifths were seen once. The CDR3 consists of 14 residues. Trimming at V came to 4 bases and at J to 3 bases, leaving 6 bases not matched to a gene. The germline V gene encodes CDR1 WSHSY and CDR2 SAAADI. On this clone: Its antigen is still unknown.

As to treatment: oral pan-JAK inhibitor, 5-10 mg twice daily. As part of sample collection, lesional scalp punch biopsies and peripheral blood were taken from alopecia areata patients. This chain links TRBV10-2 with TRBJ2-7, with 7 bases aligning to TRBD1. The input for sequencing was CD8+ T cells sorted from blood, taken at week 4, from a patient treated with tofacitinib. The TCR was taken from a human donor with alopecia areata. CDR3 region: CASSGTDRVYEQYF. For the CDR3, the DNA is TGCGCCAGCAGTGGTACTGACAGGGTCTACGAGCAGTACTTC.